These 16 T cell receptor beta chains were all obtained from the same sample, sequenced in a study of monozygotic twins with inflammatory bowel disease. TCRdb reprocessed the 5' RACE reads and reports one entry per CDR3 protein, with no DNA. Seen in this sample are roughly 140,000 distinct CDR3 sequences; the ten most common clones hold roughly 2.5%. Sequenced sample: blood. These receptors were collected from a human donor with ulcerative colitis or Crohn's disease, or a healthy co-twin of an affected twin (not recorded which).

The CDR3 spells CASSQESPRAGPSYEQYF. The chain carries TRBV3-1 and TRBJ2-7; checking the TCRdb D call of TRBD2 is not possible without DNA. In germline, CDR1 is LGHDT, CDR2 YNNKEL (reference sequence). This CDR3 is 18 amino acids long.

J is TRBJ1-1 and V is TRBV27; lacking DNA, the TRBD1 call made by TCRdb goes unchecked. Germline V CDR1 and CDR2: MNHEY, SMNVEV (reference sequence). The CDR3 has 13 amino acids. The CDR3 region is CASLRQKNTEAFF.

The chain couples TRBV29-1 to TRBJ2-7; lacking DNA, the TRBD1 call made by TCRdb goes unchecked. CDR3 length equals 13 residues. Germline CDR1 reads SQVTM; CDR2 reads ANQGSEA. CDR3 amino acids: CSVRHRGVDEQYF.

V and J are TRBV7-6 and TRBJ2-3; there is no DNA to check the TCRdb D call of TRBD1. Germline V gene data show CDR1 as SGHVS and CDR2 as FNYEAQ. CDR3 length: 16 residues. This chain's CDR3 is CASSLHKQGITDTQYF.

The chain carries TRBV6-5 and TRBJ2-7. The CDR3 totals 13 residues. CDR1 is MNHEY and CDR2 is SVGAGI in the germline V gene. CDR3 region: CASSYSLTNEQYF.

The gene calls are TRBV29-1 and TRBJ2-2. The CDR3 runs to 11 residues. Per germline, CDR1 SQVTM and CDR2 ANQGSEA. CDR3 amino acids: CSIGDTGELFF.

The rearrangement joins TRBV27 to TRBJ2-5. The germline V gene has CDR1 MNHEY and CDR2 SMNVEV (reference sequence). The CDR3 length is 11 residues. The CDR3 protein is CASRGWESQYF.

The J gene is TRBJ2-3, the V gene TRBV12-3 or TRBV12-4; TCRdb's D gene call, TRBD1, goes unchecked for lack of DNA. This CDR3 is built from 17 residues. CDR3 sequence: CASSPPGRGPSTDTQYF.

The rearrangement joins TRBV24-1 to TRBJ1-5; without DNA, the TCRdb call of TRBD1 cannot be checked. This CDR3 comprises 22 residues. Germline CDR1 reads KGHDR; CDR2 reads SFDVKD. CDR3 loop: CATSDSTFAWDRDIVRDQPQHF.

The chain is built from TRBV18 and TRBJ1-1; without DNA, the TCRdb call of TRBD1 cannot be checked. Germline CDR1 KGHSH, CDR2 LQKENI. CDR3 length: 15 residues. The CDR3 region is CASSPDRQMNTEAFF.

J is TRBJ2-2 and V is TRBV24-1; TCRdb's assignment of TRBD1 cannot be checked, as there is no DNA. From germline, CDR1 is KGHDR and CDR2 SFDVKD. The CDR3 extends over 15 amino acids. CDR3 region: CATSGGTENTGELFF.

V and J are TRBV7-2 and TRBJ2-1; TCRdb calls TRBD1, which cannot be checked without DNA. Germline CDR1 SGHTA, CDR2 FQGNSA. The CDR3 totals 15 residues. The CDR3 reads CASSPLRHRYNEQFF.

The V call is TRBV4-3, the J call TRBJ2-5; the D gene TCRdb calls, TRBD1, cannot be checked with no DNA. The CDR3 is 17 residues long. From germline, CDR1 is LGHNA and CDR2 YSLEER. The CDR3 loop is CASSQTPWGGRQETQYF.

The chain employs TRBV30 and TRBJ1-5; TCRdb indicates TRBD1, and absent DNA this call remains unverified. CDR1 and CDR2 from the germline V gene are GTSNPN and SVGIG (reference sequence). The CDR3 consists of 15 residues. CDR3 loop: CAWRRSDRDNQPQHF.

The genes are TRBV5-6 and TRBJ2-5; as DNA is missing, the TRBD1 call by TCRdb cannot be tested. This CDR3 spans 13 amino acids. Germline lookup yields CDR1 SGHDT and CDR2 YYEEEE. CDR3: CASSLGRGETQYF.

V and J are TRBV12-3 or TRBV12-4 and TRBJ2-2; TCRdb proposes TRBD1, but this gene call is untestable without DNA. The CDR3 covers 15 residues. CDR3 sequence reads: CASAGTGIRWGELFF.